This T cell receptor beta chain appears in the sequencing data of a study of T cells in Graves' hyperthyroidism and ophthalmopathy. TCR beta CDR3 regions were amplified from RNA transcripts. First-round RT-PCR targeting the TCR CDR3 was performed with the HTBI primer set. TCRdb re-derived calls from the multiplex PCR reads in MiXCR, one entry per CDR3 protein. Of about 690,000 distinct CDR3 sequences listed, about 18% are singletons. Study conclusions and caveats: Blood shared most expanded thyroid clonotypes above 0.001.

This clonotype has more than one count but fewer than ten. The antigen is undetermined. Researchers defined stable Graves' hyperthyroidism as no ophthalmopathy progression within 18 months. The study based diagnoses on clinical symptoms, serum thyroxine and TRAb, thyroid ultrasound and orbital computed tomography. Germline CDR1 reads SGDLS; CDR2 reads YYNGEE. V shed 3 bases and J 7 bases; nucleotides not matched to a gene: 16. This CDR3 has 16 amino acids. The receptor comes from a man aged 50-60 years with Graves' hyperthyroidism. This chain links TRBV9 with TRBJ2-7; 7 nucleotides align to TRBD1. The specimen sequenced was blood. The CDR3 region has the DNA TGTGCCAGCAGCGAGAACCCAGACAGGGAAGTGGGGGAGCAGTACTTC. Encoded protein: CASSENPDREVGEQYF.